The present T cell receptor beta chain was sequenced within a study of T cells in AML relapse after transplant (dated by TCRdb to about 2019). The study in broad terms: Remission controls were clinically matched patients who maintained long-term complete remission with more than 3 years of follow-up. The remission samples were bone marrow taken about 1 year after HSCT from patients who stayed in complete remission. In this retrospective study, inhibitory receptor expression and TCR repertoires of bone marrow T cells were examined in patients given allogeneic HSCT for myeloid malignancy.

Based on its abundance in the sample, this clonotype is medium-sized (0.01 to 0.1%). Its antigen specificity is not known. No much larger clonotype is one base removed from it; base qualities were not supplied. The study at large found these results: Very few samples underpinned the TCR repertoire comparisons, and for unsorted bone marrow each group had only a few individuals.

V gives up 5 bases and J gives up 2 bases, and the segment between their germline ends measures 9 bases. The germline V gene provides CDR1 SNHLY and CDR2 FYNNEI. Taken from cysteine to phenylalanine, the CDR3 has 13 residues. The CDR3 DNA has 39 bases and is translated from base 1. Library generation was performed with PCR. A modified RACE PCR protocol, not multiplex PCR, was used to amplify TCR alpha and beta chains from RNA. An Illumina MiSeq was used to sequence the libraries, and raw reads were demultiplexed using sample-specific barcode combinations. As for the original processing: TCR clonotypes were identified from the sequencing reads using MiXCR software. The public reads were run again by TCRdb, first through fastp at Q25 and then through MiXCR, and only productive beta chains were kept. Merged by CDR3 protein, the rows form single entries marked with the most common genes and DNA. TCRdb, not the original authors, processed these V and J calls. The sample table shows about 3,500 distinct CDR3 sequences, and approximately 11% are seen once. The ten largest make up approximately 29% of the sample.

The chain links TRBV2 with TRBJ1-1; a confident D gene designation cannot be given. The sequences come from bone marrow, either the whole sample or a sorted T cell fraction (not recorded which), collected in complete remission. This clonotype was sampled from a human donor who had a stem cell transplant for acute myeloid leukemia. Following a transplant, a fraction of the T cells may be traceable to the graft donor. The CDR3 is CASSTWANTEAFF. At the DNA level, the sequence is TGTGCCAGCAGTACCTGGGCCAACACTGAAGCTTTCTTT.